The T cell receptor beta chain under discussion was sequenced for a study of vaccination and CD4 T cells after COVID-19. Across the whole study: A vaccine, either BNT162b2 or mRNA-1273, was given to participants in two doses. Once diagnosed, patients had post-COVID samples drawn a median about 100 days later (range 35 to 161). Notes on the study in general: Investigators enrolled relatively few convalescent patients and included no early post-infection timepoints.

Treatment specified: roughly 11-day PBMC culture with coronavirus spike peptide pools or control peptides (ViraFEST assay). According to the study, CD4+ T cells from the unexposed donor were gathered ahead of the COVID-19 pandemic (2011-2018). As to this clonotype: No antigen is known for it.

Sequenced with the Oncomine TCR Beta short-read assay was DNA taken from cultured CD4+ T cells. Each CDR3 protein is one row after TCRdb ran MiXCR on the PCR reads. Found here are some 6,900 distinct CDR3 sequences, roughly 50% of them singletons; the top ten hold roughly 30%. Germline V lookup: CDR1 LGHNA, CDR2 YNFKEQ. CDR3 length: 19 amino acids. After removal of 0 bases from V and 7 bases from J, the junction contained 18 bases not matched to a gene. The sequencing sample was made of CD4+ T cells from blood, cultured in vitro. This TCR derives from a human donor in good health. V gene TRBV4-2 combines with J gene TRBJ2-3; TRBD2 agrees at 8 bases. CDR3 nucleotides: TGTGCCAGCAGCCAAGATCTCACCCTAGCGGGTGGGGGAAGGAATACGCAGTATTTT. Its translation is CASSQDLTLAGGGRNTQYF.